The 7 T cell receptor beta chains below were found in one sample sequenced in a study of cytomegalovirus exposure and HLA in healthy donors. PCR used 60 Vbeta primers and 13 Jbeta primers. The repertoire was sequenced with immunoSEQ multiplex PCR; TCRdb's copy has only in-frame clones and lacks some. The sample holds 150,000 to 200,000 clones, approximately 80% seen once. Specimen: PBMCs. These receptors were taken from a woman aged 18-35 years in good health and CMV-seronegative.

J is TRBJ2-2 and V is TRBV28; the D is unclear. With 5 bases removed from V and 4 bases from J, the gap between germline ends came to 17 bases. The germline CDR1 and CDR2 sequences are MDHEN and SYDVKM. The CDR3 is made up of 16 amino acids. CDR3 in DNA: TGTGCCAGCAGTGTGGTGTACCCTGGGCGCACCGGGGAGCTGTTTTTT. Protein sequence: CASSVVYPGRTGELFF. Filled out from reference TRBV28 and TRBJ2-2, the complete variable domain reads DVKVTQSSRYLVKRTGEKVFLECVQDMDHENMFWYRQDPGLGLRLIYFSYDVKMKEKGDIPEGYSVSREKKERFSLILESASTNQTSMYLCASSVVYPGRTGELFFGEGSRLTVL.

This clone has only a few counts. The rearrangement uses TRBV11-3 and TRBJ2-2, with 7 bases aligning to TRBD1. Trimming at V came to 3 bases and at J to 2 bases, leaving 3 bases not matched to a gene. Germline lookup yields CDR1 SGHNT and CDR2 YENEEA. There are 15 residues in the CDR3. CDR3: CASSFGTVNTGELFF. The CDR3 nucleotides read TGTGCCAGCAGCTTTGGGACAGTTAACACCGGGGAGCTGTTTTTT.

This chain's CDR3 is CASSFKRGVNVGPEAFF. The CDR3, as DNA: TGTGCCAGCAGCTTCAAGCGGGGGGTGAACGTCGGGCCAGAAGCTTTCTTT. The rearrangement links TRBV5-6 to TRBJ1-1; D may be TRBD1 (5 bases). The CDR3 loop spans 17 amino acids. From germline, CDR1 is SGHDT and CDR2 YYEEEE. Trimming took off 2 bases at V and 8 bases at J, with 25 bases between the two ends.

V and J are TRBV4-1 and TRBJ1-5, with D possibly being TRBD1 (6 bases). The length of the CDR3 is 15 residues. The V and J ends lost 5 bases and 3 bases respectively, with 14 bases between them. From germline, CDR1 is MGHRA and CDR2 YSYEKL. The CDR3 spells CASSVRGQNNQPQHF. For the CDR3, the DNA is TGCGCCAGCAGCGTGCGAGGACAGAACAATCAGCCCCAGCATTTT.

CDR3 bases: TGCGCCAGCAGAATTGGACAGGATGGACTAGCGGGGGGGCTCTTCTCCTACGAGCAGTACTTC. As protein: CASRIGQDGLAGGLFSYEQYF. This chain connects TRBV5-1 to TRBJ2-7; 15 positions match TRBD2. With V trimmed by 5 bases and J by 0 bases, 18 bases remained unmatched. CDR1 and CDR2 (germline): SGHRS, YFSETQ. CDR3 size: 21 residues.

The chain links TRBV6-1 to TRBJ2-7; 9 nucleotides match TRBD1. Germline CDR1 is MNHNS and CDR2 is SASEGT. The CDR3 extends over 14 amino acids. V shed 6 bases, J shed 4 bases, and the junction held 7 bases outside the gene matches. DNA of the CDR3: TGTGCCAGCAGCCTACAGGGGGCGTTGTACGAGCAGTACTTC. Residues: CASSLQGALYEQYF.

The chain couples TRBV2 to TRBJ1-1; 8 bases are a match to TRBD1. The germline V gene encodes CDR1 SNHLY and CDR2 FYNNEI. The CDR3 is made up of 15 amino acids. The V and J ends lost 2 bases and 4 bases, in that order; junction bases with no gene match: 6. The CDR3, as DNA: TGTGCCAGCAGTGAAAGATCAGGGGGCGGCACTGAAGCTTTCTTT. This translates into CASSERSGGGTEAFF.